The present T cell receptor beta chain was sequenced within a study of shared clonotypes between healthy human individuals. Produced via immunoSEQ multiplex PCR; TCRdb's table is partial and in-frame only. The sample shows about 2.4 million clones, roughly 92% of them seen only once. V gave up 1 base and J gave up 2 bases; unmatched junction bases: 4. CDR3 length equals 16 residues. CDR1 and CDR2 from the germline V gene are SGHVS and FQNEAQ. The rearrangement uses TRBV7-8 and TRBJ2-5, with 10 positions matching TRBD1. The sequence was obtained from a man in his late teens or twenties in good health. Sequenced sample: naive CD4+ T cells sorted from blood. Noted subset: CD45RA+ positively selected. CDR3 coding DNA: TGTGCCAGCAGCTTAGTTATGGGACAGGGGCAAGAGACCCAGTACTTC. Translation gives CASSLVMGQGQETQYF.